This TCR beta chain was retrieved from a study of glioma-infiltrating T cells. Trimming cost V 10 bases and J 1 base, with 20 bases left between them. Germline V gene sequence: CDR1 LNHNV, CDR2 YYDKDF (reference sequence). This CDR3 region has 15 residues. Using RNA template, CDR3s of TCR alpha and beta were amplified with iRepertoire arm-PCR. Input was 100-400 ng of tissue mRNA or PBMC total RNA. TCRdb recomputed calls from the multiplex PCR reads with MiXCR, one row per CDR3 protein. The table lists 300,000 to 450,000 distinct CDR3 sequences, 41% of them singletons. Sequenced sample: glioma tissue, nonneoplastic brain tissue, or PBMCs (not recorded which). The chain carries TRBV15 and TRBJ2-7, with D perhaps matching TRBD2 (6 bases). The source of this sequence is a human donor with low-grade glioma or glioblastoma, undergoing nonglioma brain surgery, or in good health (not recorded which). For the CDR3, the DNA is TGTGCCAGCAGGGAGGACAAAGCTCGTTCCTACGAGCAGTACTTC. This gives the protein CASREDKARSYEQYF.